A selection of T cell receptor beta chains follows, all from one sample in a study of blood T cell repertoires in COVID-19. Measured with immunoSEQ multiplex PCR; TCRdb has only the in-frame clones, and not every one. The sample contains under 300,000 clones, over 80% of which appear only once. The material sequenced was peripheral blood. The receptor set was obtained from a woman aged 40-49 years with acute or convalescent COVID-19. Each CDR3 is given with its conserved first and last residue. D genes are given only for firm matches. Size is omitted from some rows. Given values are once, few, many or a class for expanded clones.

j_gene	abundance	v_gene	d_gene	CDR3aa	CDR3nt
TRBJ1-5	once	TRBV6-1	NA	CASSEQAGGARQPQHF	TGTGCCAGCAGTGAACAGGCCGGCGGGGCGAGGCAGCCCCAGCATTTT
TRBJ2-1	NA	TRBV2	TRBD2	CASTGTSGGASYNEQFF	TGTGCCAGCACGGGGACTAGCGGGGGGGCGTCCTACAATGAGCAGTTCTTC
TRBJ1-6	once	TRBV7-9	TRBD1	CASRPDRVNSPLHF	TGTGCCAGCAGACCGGACAGGGTAAATTCACCCCTCCACTTT
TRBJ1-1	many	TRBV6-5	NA	CASSYVPGGTITEAFF	TGTGCCAGCAGTTACGTCCCTGGGGGCACGATCACTGAAGCTTTCTTT
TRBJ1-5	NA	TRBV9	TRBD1	CASSVSRDRGSHQPQHF	TGTGCCAGCAGCGTCTCCCGGGACAGGGGGAGTCATCAGCCCCAGCATTTT
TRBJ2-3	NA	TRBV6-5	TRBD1	CASSPQGVTDTQYF	TGTGCCAGCAGTCCCCAGGGGGTGACAGATACGCAGTATTTT
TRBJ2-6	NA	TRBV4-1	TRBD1	CASSRSGQVSGANVLTF	TGCGCCAGCAGCCGCAGCGGACAGGTGTCTGGGGCCAACGTCCTGACTTTC
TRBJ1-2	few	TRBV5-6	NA	CASSPTRQALYGYTF	TGTGCCAGCAGCCCGACCCGACAGGCACTCTATGGCTACACCTTC
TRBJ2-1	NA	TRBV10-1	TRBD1	CASSLGQGIFNEQFF	TGCGCCAGCAGTTTGGGACAGGGGATTTTTAATGAGCAGTTCTTC
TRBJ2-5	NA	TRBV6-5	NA	CASSYEGAQGETQYF	TGTGCCAGCAGTTACGAGGGCGCCCAAGGGGAGACCCAGTACTTC
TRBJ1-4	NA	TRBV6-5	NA	CASRAPGPGVEKLFF	TGTGCCAGCAGGGCCCCGGGCCCCGGGGTAGAAAAACTGTTTTTT
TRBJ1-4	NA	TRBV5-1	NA	CASSLVDSNEKLFF	TGCGCCAGCAGCTTGGTTGATAGTAATGAAAAACTGTTTTTT
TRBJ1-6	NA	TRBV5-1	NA	CASSLEGGAGTPLHF	TGCGCCAGCAGCTTGGAGGGGGGGGCAGGGACACCCCTCCACTTT
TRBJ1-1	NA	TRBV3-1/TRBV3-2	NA	CASSQVSTEAFF	TGTGCCAGCAGCCAAGTTAGCACTGAAGCTTTCTTT
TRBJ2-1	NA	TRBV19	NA	CASSRGASYNEQFF	TGTGCCAGTAGTCGGGGGGCCTCCTACAATGAGCAGTTCTTC
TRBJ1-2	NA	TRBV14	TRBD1	CASSQGTGVGYTF	TGTGCCAGCAGCCAAGGGACAGGGGTCGGCTACACCTTC
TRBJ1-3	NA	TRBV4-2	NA	CASSPGQFENTIYF	TGTGCCAGCAGCCCAGGACAGTTTGAAAACACCATATATTTT
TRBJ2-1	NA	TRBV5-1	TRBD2	CASSDGTSGGKKQFF	TGCGCCAGCAGCGATGGGACTAGCGGGGGGAAGAAGCAGTTCTTC
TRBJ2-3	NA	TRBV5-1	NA	CASKEGGTDTQYF	TGCGCCAGCAAGGAAGGAGGCACAGATACGCAGTATTTT
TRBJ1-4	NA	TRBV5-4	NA	CASRIQGANEKLFF	TGTGCCAGCAGGATACAGGGTGCTAATGAAAAACTGTTTTTT
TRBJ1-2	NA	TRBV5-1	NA	CASSLVRDSYGYTF	TGCGCCAGCAGCTTGGTCAGGGACTCCTATGGCTACACCTTC
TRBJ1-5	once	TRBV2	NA	CASRQGSASNQPQHF	TGTGCCAGCAGGCAGGGGTCGGCCAGCAATCAGCCCCAGCATTTT
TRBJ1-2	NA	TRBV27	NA	CASSLSPWGGRGRGYTF	TGTGCCAGCAGTTTATCCCCCTGGGGGGGGCGTGGAAGGGGCTACACCTTC
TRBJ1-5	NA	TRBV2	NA	CASSLDSNQPQHF	TGTGCCAGCAGTTTAGATAGCAATCAGCCCCAGCATTTT
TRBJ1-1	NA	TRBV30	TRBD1	CAWHITGANTEAFF	TGTGCCTGGCACATAACAGGGGCGAACACTGAAGCTTTCTTT
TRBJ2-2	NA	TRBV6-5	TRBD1	CASSRGLDTGELFF	TGTGCCAGCAGCAGGGGGCTTGACACCGGGGAGCTGTTTTTT
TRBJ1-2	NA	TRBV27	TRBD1	CASSLGQGAPGYGYTF	TGTGCCAGCAGTCTGGGACAGGGGGCGCCCGGCTATGGCTACACCTTC
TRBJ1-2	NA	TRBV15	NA	CATSSTGERSTF	TGTGCCACCAGCAGTACAGGTGAGCGAAGTACCTTC
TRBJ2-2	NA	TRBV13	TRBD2	CASSTLRGGANTGELFF	TGTGCCAGCAGCACACTACGCGGGGGGGCGAACACCGGGGAGCTGTTTTTT
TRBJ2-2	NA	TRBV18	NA	CASSPILGDAGELFF	TGTGCCAGCTCACCTATATTAGGGGATGCCGGGGAGCTGTTTTTT
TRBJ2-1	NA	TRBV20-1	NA	CSARKQDEQFF	TGCAGTGCTAGAAAACAGGATGAGCAGTTCTTC
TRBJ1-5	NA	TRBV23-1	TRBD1	CASSRQGGNQPQHF	TGCGCCAGCAGTAGACAGGGGGGGAATCAGCCCCAGCATTTT
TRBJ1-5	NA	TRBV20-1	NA	CSASTQGNSNQPQHF	TGCAGTGCTAGTACTCAGGGGAATAGCAATCAGCCCCAGCATTTT
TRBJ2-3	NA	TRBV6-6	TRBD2	CASRTSGGIADTQYF	TGTGCCAGCAGAACCAGCGGGGGTATTGCAGATACGCAGTATTTT
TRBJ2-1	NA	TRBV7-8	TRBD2	CASSPPRGGAGEQFF	TGTGCCAGCAGCCCCCCCCGCGGGGGGGCTGGTGAGCAGTTCTTC
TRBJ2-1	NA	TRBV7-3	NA	CASSLLGISDNEQFF	TGTGCCAGCAGCTTACTAGGCATATCCGACAATGAGCAGTTCTTC
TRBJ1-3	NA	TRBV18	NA	CASSPSTAHSGNTIYF	TGTGCCAGCTCACCATCTACAGCCCACTCTGGAAACACCATATATTTT
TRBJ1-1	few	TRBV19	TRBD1	CASGYRGKDTEAFF	TGTGCCAGTGGGTACAGGGGAAAGGACACTGAAGCTTTCTTT
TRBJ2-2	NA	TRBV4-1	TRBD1	CASSLGQGVTGELFF	TGCGCCAGCAGCCTGGGACAGGGGGTAACCGGGGAGCTGTTTTTT
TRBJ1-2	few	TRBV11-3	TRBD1	CASSAQDRALQTNYGYTF	TGTGCCAGCAGCGCCCAGGACAGGGCGCTACAAACTAACTATGGCTACACCTTC
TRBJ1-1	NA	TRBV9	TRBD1	CASSGTGQEITEAFF	TGTGCCAGCAGCGGGACAGGGCAAGAGATCACTGAAGCTTTCTTT
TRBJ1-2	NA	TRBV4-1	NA	CASSRYARVFPGGYTF	TGCGCCAGCAGCCGGTATGCAAGAGTTTTCCCGGGAGGCTACACCTTC
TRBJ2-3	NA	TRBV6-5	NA	CASSKKDTQYF	TGTGCCAGCAGCAAAAAAGATACGCAGTATTTT
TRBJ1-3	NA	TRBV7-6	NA	CASSLEGEGSSSGNTIYF	TGTGCCAGCAGCTTAGAGGGGGAAGGGTCGAGCTCTGGAAACACCATATATTTT
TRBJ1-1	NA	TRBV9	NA	CASSVGREAFF	TGTGCCAGCAGCGTAGGGAGGGAAGCTTTCTTT
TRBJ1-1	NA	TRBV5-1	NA	CASSPGSSATEAFF	TGCGCCAGCAGCCCGGGATCGTCGGCCACTGAAGCTTTCTTT
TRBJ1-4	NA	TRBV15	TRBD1	CATSSRLTGNEKLFF	TGTGCCACCAGCAGTCGATTGACAGGGAATGAAAAACTGTTTTTT
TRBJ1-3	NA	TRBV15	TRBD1	CATSREQGRYTIYF	TGTGCCACCAGCAGGGAACAGGGGAGGTACACCATATATTTT
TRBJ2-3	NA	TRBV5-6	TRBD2	CASSLATSGGFWDTQYF	TGTGCCAGCAGCTTGGCGACTAGCGGGGGGTTTTGGGATACGCAGTATTTT
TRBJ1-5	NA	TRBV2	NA	CASSQQGTSNQPQHF	TGTGCCAGCAGTCAACAGGGAACTAGCAATCAGCCCCAGCATTTT
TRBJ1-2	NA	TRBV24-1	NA	CATSETGIYYGYTF	TGTGCCACCAGTGAAACAGGGATATACTATGGCTACACCTTC
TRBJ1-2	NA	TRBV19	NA	CASSIGGGYLYYGYTF	TGTGCCAGTAGTATAGGGGGGGGCTATCTATACTATGGCTACACCTTC
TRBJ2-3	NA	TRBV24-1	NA	CATSDSRLYQGTQYF	TGTGCCACCAGTGATTCAAGATTGTATCAGGGTACGCAGTATTTT
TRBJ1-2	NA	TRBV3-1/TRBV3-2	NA	CASSPDRQHLYGYTF	TGTGCCAGCAGCCCTGACCGACAGCACCTCTATGGCTACACCTTC
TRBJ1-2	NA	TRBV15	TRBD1	CATSREYGGTGGYGYTF	TGTGCCACCAGCAGAGAGTATGGGGGGACAGGGGGCTATGGCTACACCTTC
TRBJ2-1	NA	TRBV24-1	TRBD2	CATSDFASGVWEQFF	TGTGCCACCAGTGATTTTGCTAGCGGGGTCTGGGAGCAGTTCTTC
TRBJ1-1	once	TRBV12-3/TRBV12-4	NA	CASSLIAEDEAFF	TGTGCCAGCAGTTTGATAGCGGAAGATGAAGCTTTCTTT
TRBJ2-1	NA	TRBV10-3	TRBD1	CAIGAGTGGIDEQFF	TGTGCCATCGGCGCCGGGACAGGGGGCATCGATGAGCAGTTCTTC